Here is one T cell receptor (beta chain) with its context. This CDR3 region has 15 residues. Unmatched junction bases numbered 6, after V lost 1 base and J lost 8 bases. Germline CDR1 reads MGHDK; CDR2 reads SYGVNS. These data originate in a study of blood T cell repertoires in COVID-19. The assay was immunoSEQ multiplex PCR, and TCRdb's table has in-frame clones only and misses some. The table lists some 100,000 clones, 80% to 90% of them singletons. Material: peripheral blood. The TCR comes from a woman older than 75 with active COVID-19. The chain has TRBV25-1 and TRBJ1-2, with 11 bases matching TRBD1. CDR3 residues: CASSEFPDRGRGYTF. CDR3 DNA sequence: TGTGCCAGCAGTGAATTTCCGGACAGGGGGCGAGGCTACACCTTC.